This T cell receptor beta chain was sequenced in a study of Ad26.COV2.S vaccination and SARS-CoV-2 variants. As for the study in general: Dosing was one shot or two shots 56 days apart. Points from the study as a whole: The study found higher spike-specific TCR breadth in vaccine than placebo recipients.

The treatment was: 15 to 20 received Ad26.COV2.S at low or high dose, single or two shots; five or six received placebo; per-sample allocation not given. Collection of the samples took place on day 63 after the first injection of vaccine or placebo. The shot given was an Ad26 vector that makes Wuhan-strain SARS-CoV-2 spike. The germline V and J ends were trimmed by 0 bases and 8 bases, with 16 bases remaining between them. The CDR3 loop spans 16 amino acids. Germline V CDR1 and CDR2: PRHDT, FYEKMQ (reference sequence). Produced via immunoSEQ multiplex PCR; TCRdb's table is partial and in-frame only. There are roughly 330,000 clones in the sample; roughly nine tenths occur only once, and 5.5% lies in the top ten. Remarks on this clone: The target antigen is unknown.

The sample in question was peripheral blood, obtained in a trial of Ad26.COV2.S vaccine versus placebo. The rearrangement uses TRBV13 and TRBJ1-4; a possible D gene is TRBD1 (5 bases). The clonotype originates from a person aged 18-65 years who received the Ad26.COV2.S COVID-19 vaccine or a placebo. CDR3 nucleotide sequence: TGTGCCAGCAGCTTAGGGGCAGGGACCAGTGGGGAAAAACTGTTTTTT. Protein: CASSLGAGTSGEKLFF.